The 28 T cell receptor beta chains presented below share a single source sample, sequenced in a study of blood T cell repertoires in COVID-19. Sequenced by immunoSEQ multiplex PCR; TCRdb stores in-frame clones only, minus some. The profile covers 200,000 to 250,000 clones, with 75% to 90% appearing a single time and approximately 3.5% taken by the ten largest. The sample comprised PBMCs or T cells enriched from blood (not recorded which). These receptors came from a woman aged 25 to 45 who had been exposed to COVID-19.

This chain joins TRBV6-5 and TRBJ1-1, with a tentative D call TRBD1 (6 bases). The CDR3 is made up of 14 amino acids. Trimming took off 5 bases at V and 4 bases at J, with 14 bases between the two ends. CDR1 and CDR2 from the germline V gene are MNHEY and SVGAGI. The CDR3 DNA reads as TGTGCCAGCAGTCCCCGGGACATTTTCACTGAAGCTTTCTTT. Its protein product is CASSPRDIFTEAFF.

The chain joins TRBV5-6 to TRBJ2-7; weak D call: TRBD2 (5 bases). Deletions cut 2 bases from V and 6 bases from J, with 12 bases between. The CDR3 sequence is 13 residues long. CDR1 and CDR2 from the germline V gene are SGHDT and YYEEEE. CDR3 loop: CASSLTGSVEQYF. For the CDR3, the DNA is TGTGCCAGCAGCTTAACGGGATCGGTCGAGCAGTACTTC.

This sequence joins TRBV5-6 and TRBJ2-7, with unresolved D. The CDR3 runs 12 residues. CDR1 and CDR2 from the germline V gene are SGHDT and YYEEEE. Trimming took 2 bases from V and 7 from J, leaving 10 bases between them. Here the CDR3 DNA reads TGTGCCAGCAGCTTCTCTTCGCTAGAGCAGTACTTC. Its protein product is CASSFSSLEQYF.

This chain connects TRBV2 to TRBJ2-7, with TRBD2 matching over 12 bases. The length of the CDR3 is 15 residues. J was trimmed by 9 bases and V by 2 bases; bases with no gene match: 8. Germline V gene data show CDR1 as SNHLY and CDR2 as FYNNEI. The CDR3 nucleotides are TGTGCCAGCAGTGAACCGACTAGCGGGAGTTCGAGGCAGTACTTC. The encoded protein is CASSEPTSGSSRQYF.

The J gene is TRBJ2-7, the V gene TRBV7-6; weak D call: TRBD2 (5 bases). The CDR3 is 14 amino acids. Germline CDR1 reads SGHVS; CDR2 reads FNYEAQ. V shed 5 bases and J shed 1 base, with 12 bases lying between them. CDR3 amino acids: CASSRTAKSYEQYF. DNA of the CDR3: TGTGCCAGCAGCCGGACTGCGAAGTCCTACGAGCAGTACTTC.

This sequence joins TRBV5-4 and TRBJ2-3; TRBD2 matches at 11 bases. The CDR3 sequence is 16 residues long. The germline V gene has CDR1 SGHNT and CDR2 YYREEE (reference sequence). V was clipped by 1 base and J by 4 bases; unmatched bases: 5. The CDR3 nucleotides read TGTGCCAGCAGCTTGTCTTTAGCGGGAGGGTCAGATACGCAGTATTTT. Its translation: CASSLSLAGGSDTQYF.

This clone was detected only a few times. The rearrangement uses TRBV19 and TRBJ1-5, with TRBD1 matching over 7 bases. Losses at the gene ends were 4 bases for V and 4 bases for J; bases not matched to a gene: 13. Germline assignment: CDR1 LNHDA and CDR2 SQIVND (reference sequence). The CDR3 covers 17 residues. In DNA form, the CDR3 reads TGTGCCAGTAGTACGAAACCGACAGGGATTCTTAATCAGCCCCAGCATTTT. Amino acids: CASSTKPTGILNQPQHF.

This chain links TRBV2 with TRBJ2-1, with 9 bases matching TRBD2. Germline V CDR1 and CDR2: SNHLY, FYNNEI. The ends lost 7 bases at V and 1 base at J; junction bases unmatched: 5. This CDR3 has 15 residues. The CDR3 region has the DNA TGTGCCAGCATGCGGCGGGAGGGTTCCTACAATGAGCAGTTCTTC. Its protein product is CASMRREGSYNEQFF. The full variable domain, rest sourced from reference TRBV2 and TRBJ2-1, is EPEVTQTPSHQVTQMGQEVILRCVPISNHLYFYWYRQILGQKVEFLVSFYNNEISEKSEIFDDQFSVERPDGSNFTLKIRSTKLEDSAMYFCASMRREGSYNEQFFGPGTRLTVL.

The chain joins TRBV27 to TRBJ1-1, with TRBD1 as a possible D gene (6 bases). This CDR3 has 14 residues. V shed 5 bases and J shed 5 bases, with 15 bases lying between them. In germline, CDR1 is MNHEY, CDR2 SMNVEV (reference sequence). The CDR3 sequence is CASSVEPGATEAFF. The CDR3 DNA reads as TGTGCCAGCAGTGTCGAGCCAGGGGCAACTGAAGCTTTCTTT.

The J gene is TRBJ1-2, the V gene TRBV9; TRBD1 aligns across 9 bases. CDR1 is SGDLS and CDR2 is YYNGEE in the germline V gene. The CDR3 covers 20 residues. The V segment lost 0 bases and the J segment 3 bases; nucleotides outside the gene matches: 18. This CDR3 reads CASSVAPGPFPGQGDYGYTF. The CDR3 coding sequence is TGTGCCAGCAGCGTAGCCCCAGGACCCTTCCCGGGACAGGGAGACTATGGCTACACCTTC.

The chain has TRBV2 and TRBJ1-6; the match to TRBD1 covers 9 bases. Germline trimming cut 8 bases from V and 8 bases from J; bases unmatched to any gene: 4. CDR3 length equals 13 residues. Germline V gives CDR1 SNHLY, CDR2 FYNNEI. CDR3 DNA sequence: TGTGCCAGCGACCGGGACAGGGATTCACCCCTCCACTTT. It specifies CASDRDRDSPLHF.

This chain joins TRBV7-2 and TRBJ1-6, with D unclear. Germline CDR1 and CDR2: SGHTA and FQGNSA. The CDR3 has 16 amino acids. The V end lost 1 base, the J end lost 8 bases, and 15 bases lay between the germline ends. The CDR3 region has the DNA TGTGCCAGCAGCTTAGTAGGAGGCTTGGGAGATTCACCCCTCCACTTT. As protein: CASSLVGGLGDSPLHF.

The chain employs TRBV7-9 and TRBJ2-1, with D perhaps matching TRBD2 (7 bases). This CDR3 is 13 amino acids long. The germline CDR1 and CDR2 sequences are SEHNR and FQNEAQ (reference sequence). The V gene lost 2 bases and the J gene lost 9 bases, with 11 bases spanning the gap. The CDR3 coding sequence is TGTGCCAGCAGCTTAACAGGGAGGGGTGAGCAGTTCTTC. This sequence encodes CASSLTGRGEQFF.

There are a few counts of this clone. The gene calls are TRBV19 and TRBJ1-2, with a weak D call TRBD1 (6 bases). Germline V gene lookup returns CDR1 LNHDA and CDR2 SQIVND (reference sequence). The CDR3 has 13 residues. V was trimmed by 5 bases and J by 6 bases, leaving 13 bases between them. CDR3: CASSRQGRDGYTF. In DNA, the CDR3 is TGTGCCAGTAGTCGTCAGGGGAGAGATGGCTACACCTTC. Using reference TRBV19 and TRBJ1-2 for the parts outside the CDR3, the full variable domain is DGGITQSPKYLFRKEGQNVTLSCEQNLNHDAMYWYRQDPGQGLRLIYYSQIVNDFQKGDIAEGYSVSREKKESFPLTVTSAQKNPTAFYLCASSRQGRDGYTFGSGTRLTVV.

The table lists this clone with a count of one. J is TRBJ2-6 and V is TRBV28, with D tentatively TRBD1 (5 bases). This CDR3 comprises 19 residues. V was shortened by 1 base and J by 0 bases, with 16 bases between the two germline ends. Germline values: CDR1 MDHEN, CDR2 SYDVKM. CDR3 sequence: CASSLLFRDDLSGANVLTF. CDR3 coding DNA: TGTGCCAGCAGTTTATTATTCAGGGATGACCTCTCTGGGGCCAACGTCCTGACTTTC. Drawing the rest from reference TRBV28 and TRBJ2-6, the complete variable domain is DVKVTQSSRYLVKRTGEKVFLECVQDMDHENMFWYRQDPGLGLRLIYFSYDVKMKEKGDIPEGYSVSREKKERFSLILESASTNQTSMYLCASSLLFRDDLSGANVLTFGAGSRLTVL.

The gene calls are TRBV11-1 and TRBJ1-2; 10 positions match TRBD1. The V and J ends lost 5 bases and 0 bases, in that order; junction bases with no gene match: 6. The CDR3 is 16 residues long. Germline V CDR1 and CDR2: SGHAT, FQDESV (reference sequence). The CDR3: CASSPDRGLANYGYTF. The CDR3 nucleotides read TGTGCCAGCAGCCCCGACAGGGGGCTGGCTAACTATGGCTACACCTTC.

The chain has TRBV9 and TRBJ2-3; 11 positions agree with TRBD2. Germline V lookup: CDR1 SGDLS, CDR2 YYNGEE. Trimming at V came to 0 bases and at J to 5 bases, leaving 5 bases not matched to a gene. The CDR3 runs 16 residues. CDR3 region: CASSVGLAGGEDTQYF. For the CDR3, the DNA is TGTGCCAGCAGCGTAGGCCTAGCGGGAGGTGAAGATACGCAGTATTTT.

The CDR3 reads CASSPGHLSNQPQHF. Written as DNA, the CDR3 is TGTGCCAGCTCACCTGGACACCTTAGCAATCAGCCCCAGCATTTT. V usage is TRBV18 and J usage is TRBJ1-5; D might be TRBD1 (5 bases). The CDR3 spans 15 residues. The germline gives CDR1 KGHSH, CDR2 LQKENI. With 3 bases removed from V and 0 bases from J, the gap between germline ends came to 9 bases.

The chain links TRBV19 to TRBJ2-7, with D perhaps matching TRBD1 (5 bases). The V gene's germline CDR1 is LNHDA and CDR2 SQIVND (reference sequence). The CDR3 is made up of 13 amino acids. Deletions cut 4 bases from V and 2 bases from J, with 9 bases between. The CDR3 bases are TGTGCCAGTAGTAAGGGGATCGCCTACGAGCAGTACTTC. It specifies CASSKGIAYEQYF. The entire variable domain, with the rest obtained from reference TRBV19 and TRBJ2-7, is as follows: DGGITQSPKYLFRKEGQNVTLSCEQNLNHDAMYWYRQDPGQGLRLIYYSQIVNDFQKGDIAEGYSVSREKKESFPLTVTSAQKNPTAFYLCASSKGIAYEQYFGPGTRLTVT.

The gene calls are TRBV3-1 (or the pseudogene TRBV3-2) and TRBJ1-5; TRBD1 matches at 8 bases. The V gene end was trimmed by 3 bases and the J gene end by 8 bases; junction bases not matched to a gene: 6. CDR1 LGHDT and CDR2 YNNKEL come from the germline V gene (reference sequence). The length of the CDR3 is 14 residues. Written as DNA, the CDR3 is TGTGCCAGCAGCCAGGGACAGGATGGGGAGCCCCAGCATTTT. As protein: CASSQGQDGEPQHF.

V is TRBV11-3 and J is TRBJ2-7; 7 nucleotides line up with TRBD2. The CDR3 length is 14 residues. The ends lost 4 bases at V and 6 bases at J; junction bases unmatched: 9. The germline CDR1 and CDR2 sequences are SGHNT and YENEEA. This CDR3 reads CASSSRAGSGEQYF. The CDR3, as DNA: TGTGCCAGCAGCTCCCGAGCGGGGTCTGGCGAGCAGTACTTC.

In its sample, this clone was seen once. The chain couples TRBV24-1 to TRBJ2-3, with D unresolved. The CDR3 is 11 residues long. The germline gives CDR1 KGHDR, CDR2 SFDVKD. V dropped 8 bases and J dropped 5 bases, with 7 bases sitting between them. The CDR3 bases are TGTGCCACCAACTATAGAGATACGCAGTATTTT. This gives the protein CATNYRDTQYF.

The genes are TRBV28 and TRBJ1-2; the match to TRBD1 covers 7 bases. V was clipped by 5 bases and J by 4 bases; unmatched bases: 13. This CDR3 comprises 16 residues. From germline, CDR1 is MDHEN and CDR2 SYDVKM. The CDR3 DNA is TGTGCCAGCAGTCGCGGGGCAGGGGGTCTAATCTATGGCTACACCTTC. It translates to CASSRGAGGLIYGYTF.

The gene calls are TRBV4-1 and TRBJ2-1; 13 bases map to TRBD2. Germline loops: CDR1 MGHRA, CDR2 YSYEKL. The V segment lost 4 bases and the J segment 5 bases; nucleotides outside the gene matches: 5. This CDR3 contains 16 residues. The CDR3 nucleotides are TGCGCCAGCAGCCGTACCGGGACTAGCGGGGACAATGAGCAGTTCTTC. Its protein product is CASSRTGTSGDNEQFF.

This sequence joins TRBV11-2 and TRBJ2-5, with 8 bases that match TRBD2. Germline V lookup: CDR1 SGHAT, CDR2 FQNNGV. Germline trimming cut 5 bases from V and 5 bases from J; bases unmatched to any gene: 13. The CDR3 contains 16 residues. Written as DNA, the CDR3 is TGTGCCAGCAGCCCTCATGGCCCGGGAGGGGGTGAGACCCAGTACTTC. Translation: CASSPHGPGGGETQYF.

The rearrangement links TRBV18 to TRBJ2-2, with D tentatively TRBD1 (6 bases). The CDR3 runs to 14 residues. Per germline, CDR1 KGHSH and CDR2 LQKENI. V was pared by 5 bases and J by 7 bases, with 14 bases between. CDR3 residues: CASSAEQGFGELFF. CDR3 sequence (DNA): TGTGCCAGCTCAGCAGAACAGGGTTTCGGGGAGCTGTTTTTT. The whole variable domain, remainder taken from reference TRBV18 and TRBJ2-2, is NAGVMQNPRHLVRRRGQEARLRCSPMKGHSHVYWYRQLPEEGLKFMVYLQKENIIDESGMPKERFSAEFPKEGPSILRIQQVVRGDSAAYFCASSAEQGFGELFFGEGSRLTVL.

The genes are TRBV19 and TRBJ2-5; 8 nucleotides align to TRBD1. V gave up 0 bases and J gave up 5 bases; unmatched junction bases: 5. The CDR3 extends over 15 amino acids. Germline V CDR1 and CDR2: LNHDA, SQIVND (reference sequence). CDR3 in amino acids: CASSIDDRGWETQYF. In nucleotides, the CDR3 is TGTGCCAGTAGTATAGATGACAGGGGATGGGAGACCCAGTACTTC. Full variable domain (remainder filled in from reference TRBV19 and TRBJ2-5): DGGITQSPKYLFRKEGQNVTLSCEQNLNHDAMYWYRQDPGQGLRLIYYSQIVNDFQKGDIAEGYSVSREKKESFPLTVTSAQKNPTAFYLCASSIDDRGWETQYFGPGTRLLVL.

The genes are TRBV5-1 and TRBJ1-1; 8 nucleotides match TRBD1. The V segment lost 0 bases and the J segment 5 bases; nucleotides outside the gene matches: 9. This CDR3 is built from 16 residues. Germline V lookup: CDR1 SGHRS, CDR2 YFSETQ. The CDR3 sequence: CASSLGGQVGKTEAFF. The DNA of the CDR3 is TGCGCCAGCAGCTTGGGGGGACAGGTAGGAAAAACTGAAGCTTTCTTT.